This T cell receptor (beta chain) was sequenced in a study of identical twins. The donors were all healthy and Caucasian. A note on this clonotype: Antigen: not known.

Whole-study results and caveats: For cord blood, abundant beta clonotypes had fewer insertions, unlike memory repertoires, which showed none.

CDR1 and CDR2 from the germline V gene are DFQATT and SNEGSKA (reference sequence). The V and J ends lost 6 bases and 5 bases respectively, with 16 bases between them. The CDR3 is 13 residues long. Through template switching, a universal primer site was introduced, and the cDNA contained unique molecular identifiers. TCRdb ran MiXCR on the 5' RACE reads and lists one entry per CDR3 protein. The sample has around 1.7 million distinct CDR3 sequences, 25% to 35% seen once. This receptor was taken from a newborn girl in good health. The sample consisted of cord blood. V gene TRBV20-1 combines with J gene TRBJ2-5, with a tentative D call TRBD2 (6 bases). CDR3 region: CSAVRGNTETQYF. In DNA form, the CDR3 reads TGCAGTGCGGTACGGGGGAATACTGAGACCCAGTACTTC.